This entry describes one TCR beta chain. Its antigen is not known. The CDR3 has 15 residues. The germline CDR1 and CDR2 sequences are LGHNA and YNFKEQ. V lost 1 base and J lost 1, with 10 bases in between. Sequencing was at survey level. The repertoire was sequenced with immunoSEQ multiplex PCR; TCRdb's copy has only in-frame clones and lacks some. Of about 33,000 clones in the sample, roughly four fifths were seen once. The data belong to a study of STAT5B mutations in CD4+ large granular lymphocyte leukemia. General study results and limits: Data were not HLA-matched across samples.

The source material was CD4+ T cells from blood buffy coats. The origin of this receptor is a human donor in good health. This chain uses TRBV4-2 with TRBJ1-1; D remains unclear. The CDR3 loop reads CASSQVEPPNTEAFF. The CDR3, as DNA: TGTGCCAGCAGCCAAGTTGAACCCCCGAACACTGAAGCTTTCTTT.